This T cell receptor (beta chain) comes out of a study of cytomegalovirus exposure and HLA in healthy donors. Study conclusions and caveats: Altogether, 160 or so TCR beta chains were recorded as cytomegalovirus-associated. Reportedly, diagnosis of cytomegalovirus status by the classifier showed high specificity and sensitivity. Rarity characterized most TCR sequences, yet some public TCRs appeared in many donors.

The data were produced by immunoSEQ multiplex PCR, yet TCRdb's version contains in-frame clones alone and is incomplete. The table includes 200,000 to 250,000 clones, approximately 90% detected once. This CDR3 contains 13 residues. This clone was counted between two and nine times. Its antigen is currently unknown. Among the 110 or so subjects of the validation cohort, separate from the roughly 700-subject first cohort, were the donors. This chain uses TRBV21-1 with TRBJ2-7; TRBD1 was called by the table and not checked on the DNA. TRBV21-1 is a pseudogene segment. The material sequenced was PBMCs. The clonotype was recovered from a woman aged 18 to 35 in good health and CMV-seronegative. The chain's CDR3 is CASSDDRVSEQYF. The CDR3, as DNA: TGTGCCAGCAGCGACGACAGGGTCAGCGAGCAGTACTTC.